This record covers a single T cell receptor beta chain. The antigen remains unidentified. The data belong to a study of CD8+CD57+ T cells in acquired aplastic anemia. Points from the study as a whole: Between patients and controls, around 31 CD8+ CDR3 sequences were found in common.

The CDR3 is made up of 13 amino acids. V shed 5 bases and J shed 3 bases, with 11 bases lying between them. The germline gives CDR1 ENHRY, CDR2 SYGVKD. According to the study, genomic DNA was the template for TCR beta VDJ and CDR3 profiling. TCRdb reprocessed the reads with MiXCR, giving one entry per CDR3 protein. The sample records approximately 190,000 distinct CDR3 sequences, 64% being singletons. The sequence came from a human donor with severe aplastic anemia or a healthy control (not recorded which). The sequenced material came from sorted CD4+, CD8+, or CD8+CD57+ T cells (not recorded which) from PBMCs. V gene TRBV10-3 combines with J gene TRBJ2-7, with D maybe TRBD1 (5 bases). The CDR3 sequence: CAISRQPDYEQYF. CDR3 nucleotides: TGTGCCATCAGTAGACAGCCTGACTACGAGCAGTACTTC.